This entry is about one T cell receptor beta chain. Patients from Seattle were sampled longitudinally, starting during active infection. These data are taken from a study of blood T cell repertoires in COVID-19. Per the germline V gene, CDR1 is SGDLS and CDR2 is YYNGEE. V lost 0 bases to trimming and J lost 7 bases; unmatched junction nucleotides: 9. The CDR3 length is 15 residues. Some clones are missing from TCRdb's copy, which holds only in-frame ones; the method was immunoSEQ multiplex PCR. The sample shows 200,000 to 250,000 clones, approximately 89% of them seen only once. The sample consisted of peripheral blood. This sequence originates from a woman younger than 45 with COVID-19, enrolled during active disease. The J gene is TRBJ1-1, the V gene TRBV9; 7 nucleotides align to TRBD1. The DNA for the CDR3 is TGTGCCAGCAGCGTAGAGACAGGGTCTGAGGTTGAAGCTTTCTTT. Residues: CASSVETGSEVEAFF.